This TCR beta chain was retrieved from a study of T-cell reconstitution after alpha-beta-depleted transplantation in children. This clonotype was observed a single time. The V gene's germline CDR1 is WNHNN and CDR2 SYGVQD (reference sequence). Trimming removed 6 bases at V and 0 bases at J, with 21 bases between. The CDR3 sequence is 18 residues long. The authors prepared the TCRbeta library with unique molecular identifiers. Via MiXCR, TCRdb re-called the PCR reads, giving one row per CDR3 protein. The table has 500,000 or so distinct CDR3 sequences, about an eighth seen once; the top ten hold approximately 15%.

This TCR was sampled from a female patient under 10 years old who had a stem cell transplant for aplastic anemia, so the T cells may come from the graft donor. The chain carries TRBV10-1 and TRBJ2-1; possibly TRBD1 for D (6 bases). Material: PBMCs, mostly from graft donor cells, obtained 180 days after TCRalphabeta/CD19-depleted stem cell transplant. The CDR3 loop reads CASREGEKRQSSYNEQFF. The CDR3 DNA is TGCGCCAGCAGAGAGGGGGAGAAGCGGCAGAGCTCCTACAATGAGCAGTTCTTC.